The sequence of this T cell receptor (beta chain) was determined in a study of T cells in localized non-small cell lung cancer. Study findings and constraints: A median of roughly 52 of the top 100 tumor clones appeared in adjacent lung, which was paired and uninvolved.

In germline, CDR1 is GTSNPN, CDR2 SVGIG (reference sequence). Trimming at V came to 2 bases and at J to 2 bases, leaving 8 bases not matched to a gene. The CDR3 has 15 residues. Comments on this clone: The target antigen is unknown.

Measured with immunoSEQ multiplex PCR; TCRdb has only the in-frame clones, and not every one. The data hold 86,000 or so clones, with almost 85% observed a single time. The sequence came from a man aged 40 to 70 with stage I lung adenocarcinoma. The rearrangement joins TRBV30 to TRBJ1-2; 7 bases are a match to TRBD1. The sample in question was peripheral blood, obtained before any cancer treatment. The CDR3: CAWSSLRDSNYGYTF. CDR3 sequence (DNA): TGTGCCTGGAGTTCCCTCCGGGACAGCAACTATGGCTACACCTTC.